This T cell receptor (beta chain) was observed in a study of sequential checkpoint blockade in melanoma. At the level of the study: Arm A got nivolumab then ipilimumab; arm B the reverse, 1:1. More than 20 patients had tumor biopsies before treatment and at week 13.

The treatment is: randomized to nivolumab then ipilimumab (arm A) or the reverse (arm B). This CDR3 is 13 amino acids long. Deletions cut 8 bases from V and 0 bases from J, with 7 bases between. Germline CDR1 reads MDHEN; CDR2 reads SYDVKM. The repertoire was sequenced with immunoSEQ multiplex PCR; TCRdb's copy has only in-frame clones and lacks some. The data contain 10,000 to 15,000 clones, around 23% of them singletons. The genes are TRBV28 and TRBJ2-2; D is unresolved. The specimen was tumor tissue (inferred from file names), collected from a patient given nivolumab and ipilimumab in sequence. The clonotype comes from a human donor with melanoma. CDR3 amino acids: CASSAPNTGELFF. Written as DNA, the CDR3 is TGTGCCAGCTCCGCTCCGAACACCGGGGAGCTGTTTTTT.